The next 11 T cell receptor beta chains were all read from a single sample in a study of T-cell reconstitution after alpha-beta-depleted transplantation in children. Unique molecular identifiers tagged the TCRbeta library. From the PCR reads, TCRdb called clonotypes with MiXCR, one entry per CDR3 protein. The sample carries around 93,000 distinct CDR3 sequences, 6.5% to 8.5% recorded once. This material consisted of PBMCs from the stem cell graft donor, taken from the stem cell graft. These receptor sequences come from a human donor who donated a stem cell graft to a child with congenital amegakaryocytic thrombocytopenia.

This chain joins TRBV5-5 and TRBJ2-2; D is uncertain. The CDR3 sequence is 14 residues long. The V gene lost 0 bases and the J gene lost 3 bases, with 6 bases spanning the gap. Germline V gene data show CDR1 as SGHKS and CDR2 as YYEKEE (reference sequence). Here the CDR3 reads CASSLGHDTGELFF. CDR3 DNA sequence: TGTGCCAGCAGCTTGGGACATGACACCGGGGAGCTGTTTTTT.

This clonotype was counted ten times or more. The rearrangement links TRBV6-2 or TRBV6-3 to TRBJ2-1, with 9 bases that match TRBD2. Germline V gene lookup returns CDR1 MNHEY and CDR2 SVGEGT. CDR3 length: 17 amino acids. The V gene end was trimmed by 6 bases and the J gene end by 0 bases; junction bases not matched to a gene: 9. CDR3 coding DNA: TGTGCCAGCAGGAATCCGGCGGGGGGGAGCTCCTACAATGAGCAGTTCTTC. This gives the protein CASRNPAGGSSYNEQFF.

The chain uses TRBV5-5 and TRBJ1-5; TRBD1 is a possible D gene (6 bases). This CDR3 has 15 residues. CDR1 and CDR2 from the germline V gene are SGHKS and YYEKEE (reference sequence). The V and J ends lost 0 bases and 0 bases respectively, with 7 bases between them. The CDR3 loop is CASSLGDISNQPQHF. In DNA, the CDR3 is TGTGCCAGCAGCTTGGGGGACATTAGCAATCAGCCCCAGCATTTT.

The sample holds many counts of this clonotype. J is TRBJ1-4 and V is TRBV7-2; D is perhaps TRBD1 (6 bases). V was trimmed by 2 bases and J by 5 bases, leaving 9 bases between them. Germline-derived CDR1 and CDR2 are SGHTA and FQGNSA. The CDR3 extends over 14 amino acids. This CDR3 is CASSLRDTNEKLFF. In nucleotides, the CDR3 is TGTGCCAGCAGCTTAAGGGACACAAATGAAAAACTGTTTTTT.

This clonotype was picked up a small number of times. The genes are TRBV11-1 and TRBJ2-5; TRBD1 might be the D (6 bases). Trimming took off 6 bases at V and 5 bases at J, with 13 bases between the two ends. CDR3 length: 13 residues. From germline, CDR1 is SGHAT and CDR2 FQDESV (reference sequence). The chain's CDR3 is CASSTGLWETQYF. In DNA, the CDR3 is TGTGCCAGCAGTACAGGGTTGTGGGAGACCCAGTACTTC.

This clonotype was observed a handful of times. This chain joins TRBV29-1 and TRBJ1-5, with D possibly matching TRBD1 (6 bases). The CDR3 is 13 residues long. V was clipped by 6 bases and J by 3 bases, with 12 bases between them. Germline loops: CDR1 SQVTM, CDR2 ANQGSEA. Here the CDR3 reads CSVSDRNNQPQHF. The DNA for the CDR3 is TGCAGCGTCTCGGACAGAAACAATCAGCCCCAGCATTTT.

This clonotype occurred many times. V and J are TRBV5-1 and TRBJ1-1; tentatively, D is TRBD1 (6 bases). CDR1 and CDR2 (germline): SGHRS, YFSETQ. The CDR3 length is 15 residues. The V and J ends lost 7 bases and 1 base respectively, with 17 bases between them. CDR3 nucleotide sequence: TGCGCCAGCCGACGAGAAACAGGGAGGAACACTGAAGCTTTCTTT. As protein: CASRRETGRNTEAFF.

Ten or more counts support this clonotype. DNA of the CDR3: TGCAGTGCTAGAGCCGGGATCGAGTACACCGGGGAGCTGTTTTTT. Protein sequence: CSARAGIEYTGELFF. V gene TRBV20-1 combines with J gene TRBJ2-2, with D perhaps matching TRBD2 (5 bases). Germline V gene sequence: CDR1 DFQATT, CDR2 SNEGSKA (reference sequence). The CDR3 sequence is 15 residues long. V was shortened by 1 base and J by 3 bases, with 12 bases between the two germline ends.

As for this clonotype: This sequence may be a read error, since a much larger clone differs from it by one base. The gene calls are TRBV5-1 and TRBJ2-2; TRBD1 matches 7 bases. Germline V lookup: CDR1 SGHRS, CDR2 YFSETQ. J was trimmed by 4 bases and V by 3 bases; bases with no gene match: 6. The CDR3 has 15 residues. The CDR3 DNA sequence: TGCGCCAGCAGCTCGACAGGGAGCGGCACCGGGGAGCTGTTTTTT. Translated: CASSSTGSGTGELFF.

There are a few counts of this clonotype. J is TRBJ2-2 and V is TRBV3-1; the D gene is possibly TRBD2 (6 bases). The germline CDR1 and CDR2 sequences are LGHDT and YNNKEL (reference sequence). Trimming removed 0 bases at V and 7 bases at J, with 9 bases between. There are 14 residues in the CDR3. The CDR3 DNA follows: TGTGCCAGCAGCCAAGAGGGGGGTAGCGGGGAGCTGTTTTTT. Its protein product is CASSQEGGSGELFF. The full variable domain, completed using reference TRBV3-1 and TRBJ2-2, is DTAVSQTPKYLVTQMGNDKSIKCEQNLGHDTMYWYKQDSKKFLKIMFSYNNKELIINETVPNRFSPKSPDKAHLNLHINSLELGDSAVYFCASSQEGGSGELFFGEGSRLTVL.

The chain combines TRBV7-9 with TRBJ2-7; no firm D call. This CDR3 is 14 amino acids long. Trimming removed 1 base from V and 2 bases from J, with 9 bases in between. CDR1 is SEHNR, CDR2 FQNEAQ, per germline (reference sequence). The DNA of the CDR3 is TGTGCCAGCAGCTTAGTTACCGAAACCTACGAGCAGTACTTC. It translates to CASSLVTETYEQYF.